The clone carrying this T cell receptor beta chain showed up just a few times. Its antigen is unknown. Unique molecular identifiers were built into the TCRbeta library. In TCRdb, the PCR reads were re-called with MiXCR into one record per CDR3 protein. The data contain about 500,000 distinct CDR3 sequences, about an eighth of them singletons. The data stem from a study of T-cell reconstitution after alpha-beta-depleted transplantation in children. General study results and limits: Once a year had passed after transplant, T-cell counts and diversity came mostly from newly produced T cells. The origin of alpha-beta T cells about two months after transplant was reportedly several hundred expanded graft clones. It was surviving recipient T cells and thymic progenitors that gave some patients high TCRbeta diversity at day 60.

V shed 5 bases and J shed 6 bases, with 14 bases lying between them. Per germline, CDR1 SQVTM and CDR2 ANQGSEA. CDR3 size: 13 residues. The specimen was PBMCs, mostly from graft donor cells, collected 180 days after TCRalphabeta/CD19-depleted stem cell transplant. The sequence was obtained from a female patient aged 2-15 years who had a stem cell transplant for aplastic anemia, so the T cells may come from the graft donor. This chain connects TRBV29-1 to TRBJ2-1; D gene unclear. CDR3 sequence reads: CSVLLVLANEQFF. The CDR3 nucleotides read TGCAGCGTTCTCCTTGTCTTAGCCAATGAGCAGTTCTTC.